The 21 T cell receptor beta chains below all came from one sample that was sequenced in a study of response to subunit inactivated influenza vaccine. Each CDR3 protein gets one entry after TCRdb re-called the RT-PCR reads with MiXCR. The sample contains 560,000 or so distinct CDR3 sequences, 6% to 9% of which appear only once. Sequences were derived from PBMCs from blood, sampled approximately 25 months after vaccination. These receptor sequences come from a man aged 45 to 75 who received an inactivated influenza vaccine.

Only one count was recorded for this clonotype. The J gene is TRBJ2-1, the V gene TRBV28; D call uncertain. CDR1 MDHEN and CDR2 SYDVKM come from the germline V gene. The CDR3 spans 13 residues. V lost 4 bases to trimming and J lost 7 bases, with 11 bases between them. The CDR3 spells CASSYRERNEQFF. For the CDR3, the DNA is TGTGCCAGCAGTTACAGAGAAAGGAATGAGCAGTTCTTC.

This clonotype showed up just a few times. The V gene is TRBV28, the J gene TRBJ2-7, with TRBD2 matching over 12 bases. With 5 bases clipped from V and 5 bases from J, the junction kept 10 bases outside the gene matches. The germline V gene encodes CDR1 MDHEN and CDR2 SYDVKM. The CDR3 runs 16 residues. CDR3 coding DNA: TGTGCCAGCAGTCTTTCTAGCGGGGGGGCACTCAACGAGCAGTACTTC. Amino acids: CASSLSSGGALNEQYF.

V gene TRBV29-1 combines with J gene TRBJ2-7; D possibly corresponds to TRBD2 (5 bases). Per the germline V gene, CDR1 is SQVTM and CDR2 is ANQGSEA. The germline V and J ends were trimmed by 5 bases and 1 base, with 12 bases remaining between them. The CDR3 contains 13 residues. The CDR3 is CSVWAGPSYEQYF. The CDR3 coding sequence is TGCAGCGTTTGGGCGGGTCCATCCTACGAGCAGTACTTC.

The chain recombines TRBV7-9 with TRBJ2-7; D might be TRBD2 (5 bases). The CDR3 spans 12 residues. CDR1 is SEHNR, CDR2 FQNEAQ, per germline (reference sequence). The V gene lost 5 bases and the J gene lost 3 bases, with 8 bases spanning the gap. The CDR3 DNA is TGTGCCAGCAGCGCAGACTACTACGAGCAGTACTTC. It specifies CASSADYYEQYF.

This clonotype has just a few counts. The chain employs TRBV20-1 and TRBJ2-3, with D unresolved. V gave up 0 bases and J gave up 3 bases, with 10 bases separating them. CDR3 length: 14 residues. In germline, CDR1 is DFQATT, CDR2 SNEGSKA (reference sequence). For the CDR3, the DNA is TGCAGTGCTAGAGAACTGATCAAAACAGATACGCAGTATTTT. It yields the protein CSARELIKTDTQYF.

As to this clonotype: Possible read error: a much larger clone is one base away. This chain connects TRBV29-1 to TRBJ2-7; a weak D match, TRBD1 (8 bases). Germline V gene sequence: CDR1 SQVTM, CDR2 ANQGSEA. This CDR3 contains 11 residues. Trimming left V 7 bases short and J 7 bases short, with 14 bases between. CDR3 region: CSADRGGEQYF. The CDR3 region has the DNA TGCAGCGCTGACAGGGGAGGGGAGCAGTACTTC.

This clonotype was picked up a small number of times. V gene TRBV6-2 or TRBV6-3 combines with J gene TRBJ2-7, with 7 positions matching TRBD2. The CDR3 spans 14 residues. Germline CDR1 is MNHEY and CDR2 is SVGEGT. V lost 5 bases to trimming and J lost 0 bases; unmatched junction nucleotides: 4. This CDR3 is CASSHGGYSYEQYF. As DNA, the CDR3 is TGTGCCAGCAGTCACGGGGGGTACTCCTACGAGCAGTACTTC.

This clonotype showed up just once. The genes are TRBV7-6 and TRBJ2-1; 11 bases agree with TRBD2. There are 15 residues in the CDR3. J gave up 7 bases and V 2 bases, and 4 bases lay outside the gene matches. Germline CDR1 is SGHVS and CDR2 is FNYEAQ. The CDR3 sequence: CASSLNLAGGNEQFF. As DNA, the CDR3 is TGTGCCAGCAGCTTAAACCTAGCGGGGGGAAATGAGCAGTTCTTC.

This clonotype was seen a few times. The chain recombines TRBV10-3 with TRBJ1-3; D perhaps matches TRBD1 (6 bases). The CDR3 spans 13 residues. Trimming pared 6 bases from V and 7 bases from J, leaving 13 bases between. The germline CDR1 and CDR2 sequences are ENHRY and SYGVKD. Here the CDR3 reads CAISSDSTNTIYF. CDR3 DNA sequence: TGTGCCATCAGCTCGGACAGCACGAACACCATATATTTT.

This clonotype was observed a few times. This chain connects TRBV6-5 to TRBJ2-3; no clear D gene. The length of the CDR3 is 16 residues. Germline V gene sequence: CDR1 MNHEY, CDR2 SVGAGI. The germline V and J ends were trimmed by 0 bases and 5 bases, with 15 bases remaining between them. The CDR3, as DNA: TGTGCCAGCAGTTACTCGACTTTGGGAAGAGGAGATACGCAGTATTTT. This sequence encodes CASSYSTLGRGDTQYF.

For this clonotype: Compared with germline, one end of the junction differs, possibly owing to a read error. The chain joins TRBV20-1 to TRBJ2-1; 9 bases are shared with TRBD1. The CDR3 is 14 residues long. In germline, CDR1 is DFQATT, CDR2 SNEGSKA (reference sequence). The CDR3 protein is CSAPRGTGSLVQSF. The CDR3 nucleotides read TGCAGTGCTCCTCGGGGGACAGGGAGTTTGGTGCAGTCCTTC.

At least ten counts were recorded for this clonotype. The chain recombines TRBV10-2 with TRBJ2-1, with 12 bases that match TRBD2. In germline, CDR1 is WSHSY, CDR2 SAAADI. Trimming at V came to 3 bases and at J to 6 bases, leaving 9 bases not matched to a gene. The length of the CDR3 is 17 residues. CDR3 amino acids: CASSEVRGTSGSNEQFF. DNA of the CDR3: TGCGCCAGCAGTGAAGTAAGAGGGACTAGCGGGTCCAATGAGCAGTTCTTC.

This clonotype was seen at least ten times. The V call is TRBV6-2 or TRBV6-3, the J call TRBJ1-1; D might be TRBD1 (6 bases). Trimming took 2 bases from V and 5 from J, leaving 18 bases between them. The CDR3 is 16 amino acids. Germline assignment: CDR1 MNHEY and CDR2 SVGEGT. This chain's CDR3 is CASSYPLRGARTEAFF. In DNA form, the CDR3 reads TGTGCCAGCAGTTACCCCTTACGGGGGGCGCGGACTGAAGCTTTCTTT.

This clonotype was observed many times. The gene calls are TRBV5-1 and TRBJ2-1; D gene uncertain. V lost 2 bases to trimming and J lost 6 bases, with 15 bases between them. This CDR3 is built from 15 residues. Germline loops: CDR1 SGHRS, CDR2 YFSETQ. The CDR3 protein is CASSFQNTPSNEQFF. Here the CDR3 DNA reads TGCGCCAGCAGCTTTCAAAACACGCCGTCCAATGAGCAGTTCTTC.

The chain carries TRBV7-6 and TRBJ2-2, with D possibly TRBD2 on 6 matching bases. V was clipped by 3 bases and J by 2 bases, with 13 bases between them. Looked up from germline, CDR1 is SGHVS and CDR2 is FNYEAQ. The CDR3 has 16 residues. CDR3 protein: CASSLLTSSNTGELFF. CDR3 coding DNA: TGTGCCAGCAGCTTGCTCACTAGCAGCAACACCGGGGAGCTGTTTTTT. Based on the CDR3 plus reference TRBV7-6 and TRBJ2-2, the full variable domain is GAGVSQSPRYKVTKRGQDVALRCDPISGHVSLYWYRQALGQGPEFLTYFNYEAQQDKSGLPNDRFSAERPEGSISTLTIQRTEQRDSAMYRCASSLLTSSNTGELFFGEGSRLTVL.

This clonotype appeared a few times. The chain carries TRBV3-1 and TRBJ2-4; no clear D gene. The germline V and J ends were trimmed by 3 bases and 8 bases, with 8 bases remaining between them. The germline V gene has CDR1 LGHDT and CDR2 YNNKEL (reference sequence). The CDR3 totals 12 residues. The CDR3 bases are TGTGCCAGCAGCCAGGGTTGGGACATTCAGTACTTC. It specifies CASSQGWDIQYF.

The J gene is TRBJ2-7, the V gene TRBV28; TRBD2 aligns across 7 bases. CDR3 length: 12 amino acids. The V gene's germline CDR1 is MDHEN and CDR2 SYDVKM. The V segment lost 7 bases and the J segment 2 bases; nucleotides outside the gene matches: 2. CDR3 nucleotides: TGTGCCAGCACCGGGACTACCTACGAGCAGTACTTC. Its translation is CASTGTTYEQYF. The variable domain in full, with the rest retrieved from reference TRBV28 and TRBJ2-7, is DVKVTQSSRYLVKRTGEKVFLECVQDMDHENMFWYRQDPGLGLRLIYFSYDVKMKEKGDIPEGYSVSREKKERFSLILESASTNQTSMYLCASTGTTYEQYFGPGTRLTVT.

In this sample, this clonotype turned up many times. The rearrangement uses TRBV7-2 and TRBJ1-5; 7 bases align to TRBD1. The germline gives CDR1 SGHTA, CDR2 FQGNSA. This CDR3 spans 14 amino acids. The ends lost 5 bases at V and 7 bases at J; junction bases unmatched: 8. The chain's CDR3 is CASSPGQPGQPQHF. The CDR3 coding sequence is TGTGCCAGCAGCCCGGGACAGCCAGGGCAGCCCCAGCATTTT.

This clonotype was seen repeatedly, ten times or more. J is TRBJ2-7 and V is TRBV10-3, with TRBD1 identical over 7 bases. Germline V gene sequence: CDR1 ENHRY, CDR2 SYGVKD. J gave up 7 bases and V 4 bases, and 7 bases lay outside the gene matches. This CDR3 is built from 13 residues. The CDR3 sequence: CAISAGTGVEQYF. For the CDR3, the DNA is TGTGCCATCAGTGCAGGAACAGGGGTTGAGCAGTACTTC.

V is TRBV6-1 and J is TRBJ2-1; the match to TRBD1 covers 9 bases. V lost 6 bases and J lost 4; bases outside the gene matches: 7. The CDR3 is made up of 15 amino acids. Germline CDR1 MNHNS, CDR2 SASEGT. The chain's CDR3 is CASRGRGQGYNEQFF. The CDR3 nucleotides are TGTGCCAGCAGGGGGAGGGGACAGGGATACAATGAGCAGTTCTTC.

The rearrangement links TRBV7-2 to TRBJ2-1; 9 nucleotides match TRBD2. After removal of 6 bases from V and 3 bases from J, the junction contained 6 bases not matched to a gene. Germline CDR1 and CDR2: SGHTA and FQGNSA. This CDR3 has 15 amino acids. The CDR3 DNA is TGTGCCAGCAGGTTTGGTAGCGGGGGCTACAATGAGCAGTTCTTC. Protein sequence: CASRFGSGGYNEQFF.